This T cell receptor beta chain comes out of a study of cytomegalovirus exposure and HLA in healthy donors. Worth noting for this clone: Its matching antigen is unknown.

Primers: 60 Vbeta forward and 13 Jbeta reverse. Measured with immunoSEQ multiplex PCR; TCRdb has only the in-frame clones, and not every one. The sample holds over 150,000 clones, roughly 80% seen once. The germline V gene encodes CDR1 MGHRA and CDR2 YSYEKL. Trimming took off 2 bases at V and 4 bases at J, with 6 bases between the two ends. This CDR3 is built from 12 residues. Study results and limitations: Previous analysis showed most TCR beta V segments were productive about 87% or about 30% of the time. Later analysis reportedly placed an Asian-associated ancestry cluster below the roughly 640-donor mean in N-insertions. It was assumed in the presence/absence analyses that sequencing depth was roughly uniform across donors.

The chain has TRBV4-1 and TRBJ2-7; D gene unclear. The specimen was PBMCs. The receptor was isolated from a woman aged 30 to 39 in good health and CMV-seronegative. The CDR3: CASSQTRYEQYF. The CDR3, as DNA: TGCGCCAGCAGCCAAACGAGGTACGAGCAGTACTTC.